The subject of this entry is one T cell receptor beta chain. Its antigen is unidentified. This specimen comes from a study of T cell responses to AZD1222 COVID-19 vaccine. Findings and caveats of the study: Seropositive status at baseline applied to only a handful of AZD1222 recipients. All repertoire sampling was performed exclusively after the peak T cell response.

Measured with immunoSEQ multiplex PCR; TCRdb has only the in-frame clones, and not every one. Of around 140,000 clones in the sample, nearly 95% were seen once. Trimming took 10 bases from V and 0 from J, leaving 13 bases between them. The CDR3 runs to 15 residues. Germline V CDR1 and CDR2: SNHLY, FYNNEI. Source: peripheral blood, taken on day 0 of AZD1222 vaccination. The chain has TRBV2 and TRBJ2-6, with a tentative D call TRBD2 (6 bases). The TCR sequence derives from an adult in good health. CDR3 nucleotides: TGTGCCACGCGGGGCACGAACTCTGGGGCCAACGTCCTGACTTTC. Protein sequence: CATRGTNSGANVLTF.